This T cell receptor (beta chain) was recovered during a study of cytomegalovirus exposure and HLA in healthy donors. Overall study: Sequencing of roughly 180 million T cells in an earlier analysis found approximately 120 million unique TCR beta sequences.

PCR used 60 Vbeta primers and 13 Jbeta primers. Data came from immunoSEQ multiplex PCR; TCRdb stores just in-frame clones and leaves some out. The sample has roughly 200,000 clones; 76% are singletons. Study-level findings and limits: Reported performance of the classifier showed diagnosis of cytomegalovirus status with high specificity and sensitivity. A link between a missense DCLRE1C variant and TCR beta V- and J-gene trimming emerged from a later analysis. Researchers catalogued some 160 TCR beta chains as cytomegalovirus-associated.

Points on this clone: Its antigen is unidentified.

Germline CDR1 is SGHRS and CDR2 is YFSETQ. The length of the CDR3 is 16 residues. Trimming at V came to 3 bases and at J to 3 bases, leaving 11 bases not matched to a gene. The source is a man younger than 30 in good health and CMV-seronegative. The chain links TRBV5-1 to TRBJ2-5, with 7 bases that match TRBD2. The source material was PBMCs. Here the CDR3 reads CASSSEGVAGEETQYF. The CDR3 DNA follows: TGCGCCAGCAGCTCCGAAGGGGTAGCGGGCGAAGAGACCCAGTACTTC.